This TCR beta chain was captured in a study of blood T cell repertoires in COVID-19. About the study: COVID-19 samples from acute and convalescent phases originated in the United States, Italy and Spain.

This CDR3 is 16 amino acids long. V lost 3 bases, J lost 5 bases, and 9 bases stayed unmatched. Germline V lookup: CDR1 SGHVS, CDR2 FQNEAQ. Patients of the Seattle cohort, enrolled during active infection, were followed longitudinally. As processed by the authors: Researchers report that nucleated cell counts were estimated from reference gene primer amplification. Clones were sequenced by immunoSEQ multiplex PCR, and TCRdb holds only the in-frame ones, with some missing. The V and J calls and clone size were taken over from that table, and D and trimming were inferred from the DNA. The table records about 170,000 clones, about nine tenths of them present only once.

This sequence joins TRBV7-8 and TRBJ2-2; TRBD2 aligns across 7 bases. The receptor was isolated from a man younger than 35 with COVID-19, enrolled during active disease. Sequencing used peripheral blood. CDR3 DNA sequence: TGTGCCAGCAGCTTTCTTGCGGGAGAAGGAACCGGGGAGCTGTTTTTT. Amino acid sequence: CASSFLAGEGTGELFF.